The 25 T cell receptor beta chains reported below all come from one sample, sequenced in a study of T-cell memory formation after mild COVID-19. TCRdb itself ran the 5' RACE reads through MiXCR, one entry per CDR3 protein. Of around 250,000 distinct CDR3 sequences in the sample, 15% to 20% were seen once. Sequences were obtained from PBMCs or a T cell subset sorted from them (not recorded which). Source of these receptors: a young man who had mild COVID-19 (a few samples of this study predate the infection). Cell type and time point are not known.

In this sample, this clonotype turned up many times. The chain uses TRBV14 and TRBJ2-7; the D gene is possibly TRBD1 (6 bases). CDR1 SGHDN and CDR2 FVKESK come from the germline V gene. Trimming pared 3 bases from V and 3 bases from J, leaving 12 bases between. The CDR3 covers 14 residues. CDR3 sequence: CASSQSGAFYEQYV. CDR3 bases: TGTGCCAGCAGCCAGTCAGGGGCATTCTACGAGCAGTACGTC.

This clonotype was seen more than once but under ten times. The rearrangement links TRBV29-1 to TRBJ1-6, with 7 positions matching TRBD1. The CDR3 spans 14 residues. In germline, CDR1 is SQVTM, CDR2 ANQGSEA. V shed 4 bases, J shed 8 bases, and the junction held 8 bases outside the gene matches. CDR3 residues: CSVGEGGRDSPLHF. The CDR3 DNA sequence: TGCAGCGTTGGGGAAGGGGGCAGGGATTCACCCCTCCACTTT.

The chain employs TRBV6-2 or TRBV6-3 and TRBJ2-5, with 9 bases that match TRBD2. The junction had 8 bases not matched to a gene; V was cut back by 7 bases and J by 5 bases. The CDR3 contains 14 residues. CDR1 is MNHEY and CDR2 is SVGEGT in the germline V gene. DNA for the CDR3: TGTGCCAGCACGGGTAGCGGGGGCACGGAGACCCAGTACTTC. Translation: CASTGSGGTETQYF.

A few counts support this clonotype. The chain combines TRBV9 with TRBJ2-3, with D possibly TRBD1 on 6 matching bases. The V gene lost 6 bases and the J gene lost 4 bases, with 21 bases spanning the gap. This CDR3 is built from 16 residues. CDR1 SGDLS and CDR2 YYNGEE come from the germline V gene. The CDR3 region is CASTSGRGTVPDTQYF. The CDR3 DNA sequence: TGTGCCAGCACCTCCGGTAGGGGGACGGTACCAGATACGCAGTATTTT.

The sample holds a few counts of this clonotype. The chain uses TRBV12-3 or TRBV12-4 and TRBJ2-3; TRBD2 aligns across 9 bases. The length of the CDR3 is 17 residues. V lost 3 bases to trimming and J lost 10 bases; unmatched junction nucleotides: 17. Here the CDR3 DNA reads TGTGCCAGCAGTTTTATAGCGGGGGACGCCTATAGCAATGCGCAGTATTTT. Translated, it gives CASSFIAGDAYSNAQYF.

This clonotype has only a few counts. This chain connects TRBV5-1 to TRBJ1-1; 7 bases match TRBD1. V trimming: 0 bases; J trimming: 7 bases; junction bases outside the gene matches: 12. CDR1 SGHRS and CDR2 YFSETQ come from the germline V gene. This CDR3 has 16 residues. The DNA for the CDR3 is TGCGCCAGCAGCTTGGTTTCCGGCAGGGGGTTAGGTGAAGCTTTCTTT. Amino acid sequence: CASSLVSGRGLGEAFF.

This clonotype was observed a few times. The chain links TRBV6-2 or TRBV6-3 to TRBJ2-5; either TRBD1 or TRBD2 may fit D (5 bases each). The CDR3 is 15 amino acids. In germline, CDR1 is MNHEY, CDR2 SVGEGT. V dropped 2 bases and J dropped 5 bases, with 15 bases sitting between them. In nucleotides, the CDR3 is TGTGCCAGCAGTTACAAGGGACGGCTAAGGGAGACCCAGTACTTC. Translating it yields CASSYKGRLRETQYF.

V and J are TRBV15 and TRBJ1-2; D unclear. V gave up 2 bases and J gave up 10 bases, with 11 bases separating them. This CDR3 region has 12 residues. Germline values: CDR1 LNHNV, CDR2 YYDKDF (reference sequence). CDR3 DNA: TGTGCCACCAGCAGAACCAGGAGGGACTACACCTTC. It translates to CATSRTRRDYTF.

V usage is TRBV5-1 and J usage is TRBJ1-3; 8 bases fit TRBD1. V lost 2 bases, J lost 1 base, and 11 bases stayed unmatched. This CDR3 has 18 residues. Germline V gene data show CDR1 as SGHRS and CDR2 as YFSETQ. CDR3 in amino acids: CASSFRTGSRLSGNTIYF. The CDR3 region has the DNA TGCGCCAGCAGCTTTCGGACAGGGAGCCGTTTGTCTGGAAACACCATATATTTT.

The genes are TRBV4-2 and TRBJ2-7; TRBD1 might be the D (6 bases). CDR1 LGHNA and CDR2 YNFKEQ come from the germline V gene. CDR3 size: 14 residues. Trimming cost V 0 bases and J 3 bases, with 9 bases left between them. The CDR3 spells CASSQEGAGYEQYF. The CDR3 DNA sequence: TGTGCCAGCAGCCAAGAGGGGGCCGGCTACGAGCAGTACTTC.

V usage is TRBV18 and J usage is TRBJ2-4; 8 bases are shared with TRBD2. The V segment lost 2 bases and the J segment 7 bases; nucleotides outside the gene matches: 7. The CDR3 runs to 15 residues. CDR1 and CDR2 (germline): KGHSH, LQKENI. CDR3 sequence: CASSPISGGANIQYF. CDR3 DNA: TGTGCCAGCTCACCAATCTCCGGGGGGGCGAACATTCAGTACTTC.

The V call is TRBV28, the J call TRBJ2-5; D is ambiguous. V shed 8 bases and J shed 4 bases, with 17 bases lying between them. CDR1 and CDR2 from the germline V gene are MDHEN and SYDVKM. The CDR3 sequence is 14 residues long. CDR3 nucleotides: TGTGCCAGCCGCGGCGGTAGGGTACTAGAGACCCAGTACTTC. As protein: CASRGGRVLETQYF. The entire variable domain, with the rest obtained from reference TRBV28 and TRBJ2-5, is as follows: DVKVTQSSRYLVKRTGEKVFLECVQDMDHENMFWYRQDPGLGLRLIYFSYDVKMKEKGDIPEGYSVSREKKERFSLILESASTNQTSMYLCASRGGRVLETQYFGPGTRLLVL.

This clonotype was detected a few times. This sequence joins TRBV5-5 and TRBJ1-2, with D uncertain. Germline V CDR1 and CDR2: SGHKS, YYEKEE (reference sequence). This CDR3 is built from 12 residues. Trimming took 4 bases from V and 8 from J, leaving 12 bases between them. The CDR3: CASSSIQAGYTF. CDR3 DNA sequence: TGTGCCAGCAGCAGTATCCAGGCGGGCTACACCTTC.

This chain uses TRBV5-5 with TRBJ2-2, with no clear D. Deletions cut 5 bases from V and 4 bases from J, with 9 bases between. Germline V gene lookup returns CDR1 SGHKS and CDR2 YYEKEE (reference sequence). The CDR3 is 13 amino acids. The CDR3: CASSRTATGELFF. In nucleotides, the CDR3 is TGTGCCAGCAGTCGGACGGCCACCGGGGAGCTGTTTTTT.

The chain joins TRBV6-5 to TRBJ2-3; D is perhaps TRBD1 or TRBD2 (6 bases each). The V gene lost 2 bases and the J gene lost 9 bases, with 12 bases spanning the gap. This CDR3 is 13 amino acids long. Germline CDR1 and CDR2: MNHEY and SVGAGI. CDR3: CASSYPSGATQYF. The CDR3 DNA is TGTGCCAGCAGTTACCCCTCGGGGGCGACGCAGTATTTT.

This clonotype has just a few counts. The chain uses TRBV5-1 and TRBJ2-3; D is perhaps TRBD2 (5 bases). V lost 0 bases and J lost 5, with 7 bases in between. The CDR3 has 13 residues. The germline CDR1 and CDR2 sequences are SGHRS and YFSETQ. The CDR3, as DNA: TGCGCCAGCAGCTTGGTGAGGGAAGATACGCAGTATTTT. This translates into CASSLVREDTQYF.

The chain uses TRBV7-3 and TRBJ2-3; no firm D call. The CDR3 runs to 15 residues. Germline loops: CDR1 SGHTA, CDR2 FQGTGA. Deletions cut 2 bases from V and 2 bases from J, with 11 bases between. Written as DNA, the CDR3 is TGTGCCAGCAGCTTAGGCGGCCACCTCACAGATACGCAGTATTTT. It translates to CASSLGGHLTDTQYF.

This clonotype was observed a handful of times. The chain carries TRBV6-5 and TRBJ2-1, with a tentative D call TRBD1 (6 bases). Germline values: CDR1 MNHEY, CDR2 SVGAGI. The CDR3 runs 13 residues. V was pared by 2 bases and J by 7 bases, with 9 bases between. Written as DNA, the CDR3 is TGTGCCAGCAGTTACGGGACACGGAATGAGCAGTTCTTC. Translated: CASSYGTRNEQFF.

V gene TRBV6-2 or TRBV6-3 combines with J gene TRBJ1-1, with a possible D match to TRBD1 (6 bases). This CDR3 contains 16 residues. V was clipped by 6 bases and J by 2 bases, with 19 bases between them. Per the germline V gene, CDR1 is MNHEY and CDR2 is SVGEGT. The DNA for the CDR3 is TGTGCCAGCAGATCCACAGGGCAGGATGGCAACACTGAAGCTTTCTTT. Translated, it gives CASRSTGQDGNTEAFF.

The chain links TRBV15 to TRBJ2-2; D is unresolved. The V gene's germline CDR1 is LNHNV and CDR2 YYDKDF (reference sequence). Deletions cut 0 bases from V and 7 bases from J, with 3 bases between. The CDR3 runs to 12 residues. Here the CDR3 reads CATSRDFGELFF. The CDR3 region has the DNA TGTGCCACCAGCAGAGATTTCGGGGAGCTGTTTTTT. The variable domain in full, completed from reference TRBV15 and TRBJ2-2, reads DAMVIQNPRYQVTQFGKPVTLSCSQTLNHNVMYWYQQKSSQAPKLLFHYYDKDFNNEADTPDNFQSRRPNTSFCFLDIRSPGLGDTAMYLCATSRDFGELFFGEGSRLTVL.

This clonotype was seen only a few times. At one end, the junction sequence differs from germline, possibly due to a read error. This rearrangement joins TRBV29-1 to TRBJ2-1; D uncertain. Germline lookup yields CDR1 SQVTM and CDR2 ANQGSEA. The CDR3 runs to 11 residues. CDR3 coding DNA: TGCAGCGTTGATACTGGTCAGGAGCCGTTCTTC. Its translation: CSVDTGQEPFF.

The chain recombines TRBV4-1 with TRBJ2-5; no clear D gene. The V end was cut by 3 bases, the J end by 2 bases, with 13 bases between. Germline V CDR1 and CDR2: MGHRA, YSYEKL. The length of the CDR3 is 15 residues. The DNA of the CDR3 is TGCGCCAGCAGCCAGGTCATCTGGGGACAAGAGACCCAGTACTTC. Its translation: CASSQVIWGQETQYF.

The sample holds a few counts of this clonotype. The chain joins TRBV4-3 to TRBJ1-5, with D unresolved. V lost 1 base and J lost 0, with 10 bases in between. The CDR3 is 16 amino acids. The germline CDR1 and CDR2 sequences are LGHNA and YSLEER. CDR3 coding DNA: TGCGCCAGCAGCCAAGGATCTCCGATTAGCAATCAGCCCCAGCATTTT. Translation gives CASSQGSPISNQPQHF.

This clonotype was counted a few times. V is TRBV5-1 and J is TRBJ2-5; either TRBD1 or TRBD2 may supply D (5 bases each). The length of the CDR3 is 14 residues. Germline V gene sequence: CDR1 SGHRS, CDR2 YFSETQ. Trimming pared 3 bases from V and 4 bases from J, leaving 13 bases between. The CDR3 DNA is TGCGCCAGCAGCTCCGGGACGCCCGGAGAGACCCAGTACTTC. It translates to CASSSGTPGETQYF.

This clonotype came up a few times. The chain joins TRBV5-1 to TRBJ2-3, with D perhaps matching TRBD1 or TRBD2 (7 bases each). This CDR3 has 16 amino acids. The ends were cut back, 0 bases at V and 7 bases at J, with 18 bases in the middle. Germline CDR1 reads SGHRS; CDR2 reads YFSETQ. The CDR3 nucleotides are TGCGCCAGCAGCTTGGCGGGGGGACCGACAGGGAATACGCAGTATTTT. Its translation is CASSLAGGPTGNTQYF.